This T cell receptor (beta chain) originates from a study of blood T cell repertoires in COVID-19. Turning to the study itself: Material from acute and convalescent COVID-19 was sourced from the United States, Italy and Spain. T cells, B-cell-depleted T cells, or PBMCs provided the cDNA or gDNA that served as material.

The germline CDR1 and CDR2 sequences are SNHLY and FYNNEI. The V end was cut by 0 bases, the J end by 6 bases, with 9 bases between. The CDR3 runs 13 residues. Original handling: From reference gene primer amplification, estimates of nucleated cell counts were derived. Measured with immunoSEQ multiplex PCR; TCRdb has only the in-frame clones, and not every one. The V and J calls and clone size were taken over from that table, and D and trimming were inferred from the DNA. This table has 85,000 to 90,000 clones, roughly 82% appearing once. The chain combines TRBV2 with TRBJ2-7; D perhaps matches TRBD2 (6 bases). Sample: peripheral blood. This TCR was sampled from a human donor in a cohort sampled during active COVID-19. CDR3 nucleotide sequence: TGTGCCAGCAGTGAAGCCTGGCGGGGCGAGCAGTACTTC. Protein product: CASSEAWRGEQYF.